A single sample is the source of the 7 T cell receptor beta chains below, sequenced in a study of molecular identifiers for immune sequencing clone quantification. A single record per CDR3 protein comes from TCRdb applying MiXCR to the PCR reads. The table has tens of thousands of distinct CDR3 sequences, about a fifth seen once. The sequencing input was naive CD8+ T cells from blood, with Jurkat cell RNA spiked in. Subset noted: FACS-sorted CD8+CD4-CCR7+CD45RA+ naive T cells. These TCRs come from a human donor in good health. Some libraries in this study had Jurkat cell RNA spiked in.

This rearrangement joins TRBV13 to TRBJ1-5; no clear D. Trimming removed 4 bases at V and 5 bases at J, with 15 bases between. Germline CDR1 and CDR2: PRHDT and FYEKMQ (reference sequence). The CDR3 sequence is 15 residues long. Here the CDR3 DNA reads TGTGCCAGCAGCTCGGGCGCATATCCAGATCAGCCCCAGCATTTT. The encoded protein is CASSSGAYPDQPQHF.

This chain uses TRBV30 with TRBJ2-2; no clear D gene. The CDR3 contains 14 residues. V gave up 5 bases and J gave up 6 bases, with 16 bases separating them. From germline, CDR1 is GTSNPN and CDR2 SVGIG (reference sequence). The CDR3, as DNA: TGTGCCTGGGAGACGGGTGGGTCTCCCGGGGAGCTGTTTTTT. This sequence encodes CAWETGGSPGELFF.

This clonotype was detected only a few times. A much bigger clone sits one base away, suggesting this may be a read error. Because the CDR3 is missing its conserved closing phenylalanine or tryptophan, this is likely a read error. J is TRBJ1-1 and V is TRBV29-1; D ambiguous. Germline CDR1 is SQVTM and CDR2 is ANQGSEA. V was pared by 5 bases and J by 0 bases, with 10 bases between. The CDR3 contains 13 residues. The CDR3 protein is CSVSGTLNTEAFS. In DNA, the CDR3 is TGCAGCGTTAGTGGCACATTGAACACTGAAGCTTTCTCT.

This clonotype was seen only a few times. This clone may be a read error of a much larger clone one base away. This CDR3 reads CSAMFSPTARGNEQFF. Written as DNA, the CDR3 is TGCAGTGCCATGTTCTCCCCAACGGCCCGGGGAAATGAGCAGTTCTTC. The chain couples TRBV20-1 to TRBJ2-1, with D tentatively TRBD2 (5 bases). This CDR3 contains 16 residues. The V and J ends lost 6 bases and 7 bases respectively, with 25 bases between them. Per germline, CDR1 DFQATT and CDR2 SNEGSKA (reference sequence).

Turning to this clonotype: A much larger clone is a single base away; this may be a read error. J is TRBJ1-4 and V is TRBV7-9; a weak D match, TRBD1 (5 bases). Trimming left V 8 bases short and J 6 bases short, with 13 bases between. The CDR3 has 13 residues. From germline, CDR1 is SEHNR and CDR2 FQNEAQ (reference sequence). DNA of the CDR3: TGTGCCAGCCGTCGGGGCCCGGATGAAAAACTGTTTTTT. It translates to CASRRGPDEKLFF.

The table lists this clonotype with many counts. The J gene is TRBJ2-7, the V gene TRBV20-1; 8 nucleotides agree with TRBD1. Germline V gene sequence: CDR1 DFQATT, CDR2 SNEGSKA (reference sequence). The CDR3 covers 13 residues. V lost 3 bases and J lost 4; bases outside the gene matches: 5. CDR3 in amino acids: CSASRQGAYEQYF. The CDR3 region has the DNA TGCAGTGCTAGTCGGCAGGGGGCATACGAGCAGTACTTC.

This clonotype was detected only a few times. This may be a read error, as it is one base from a much larger clone. This sequence joins TRBV28 and TRBJ2-3; 8 bases line up with TRBD2. CDR1 is MDHEN, CDR2 SYDVKM, per germline. This CDR3 has 14 residues. In DNA form, the CDR3 reads TGTGCCGGCAGTCCGGCGGGGGGCGAGGATACGCAGTATTTT. Its translation is CAGSPAGGEDTQYF.